These 8 T cell receptor beta chains came from one sample sequenced in a study of blood T cell repertoires in COVID-19. Some clones are missing from TCRdb's copy, which holds only in-frame ones; the method was immunoSEQ multiplex PCR. Of 180,000 or so clones listed, over 75% were seen once; the top ten hold approximately 2.7%. The material sequenced was peripheral blood. All receptors come from a middle-aged man with active or convalescent COVID-19.

The CDR3 bases are TGCGCCAGCTCCTCGGGTGCAGGGTTGAACTATGGCTACACCTTC. Protein sequence: CASSSGAGLNYGYTF. This chain connects TRBV10-2 to TRBJ1-2; D possibly corresponds to TRBD1 (5 bases). The CDR3 spans 15 residues. V dropped 8 bases and J dropped 2 bases, with 18 bases sitting between them. CDR1 is WSHSY, CDR2 SAAADI, per germline.

This rearrangement joins TRBV30 to TRBJ1-1, with D tentatively TRBD1 (6 bases). The CDR3 loop spans 16 amino acids. Trimming shortened V by 0 bases and J by 4 bases, and 18 bases separated the two germline ends. Per the germline V gene, CDR1 is GTSNPN and CDR2 is SVGIG (reference sequence). The CDR3 sequence is CAWSVRGAAFRTEAFF. CDR3 DNA: TGTGCCTGGAGTGTTCGGGGGGCCGCGTTCCGCACTGAAGCTTTCTTT. The full variable domain, its missing parts supplied by reference TRBV30 and TRBJ1-1, is SQTIHQWPATLVQPVGSPLSLECTVEGTSNPNLYWYRQAAGRGLQLLFYSVGIGQISSEVPQNLSASRPQDRQFILSSKKLLLSDSGFYLCAWSVRGAAFRTEAFFGQGTRLTVV.

V gene TRBV5-4 combines with J gene TRBJ1-2; 9 bases line up with TRBD1. Germline trimming cut 4 bases from V and 1 base from J; bases unmatched to any gene: 2. The CDR3 loop spans 14 amino acids. CDR1 is SGHNT and CDR2 is YYREEE in the germline V gene (reference sequence). CDR3 in DNA: TGTGCCAGCAGCCAGACAGGGGGTAACTATGGCTACACCTTC. As protein: CASSQTGGNYGYTF.

The chain carries TRBV5-6 and TRBJ1-2; 7 bases map to TRBD1. Germline V lookup: CDR1 SGHDT, CDR2 YYEEEE. The CDR3 has 17 amino acids. The trim removed 4 bases at V and 8 bases at J, leaving 20 bases unmatched. The DNA of the CDR3 is TGTGCCAGCAGCCGGCTTTTAACAGGGGAGCGACCCGCGGGCTACACCTTC. Protein sequence: CASSRLLTGERPAGYTF.

This clone occurred a few times. The rearrangement links TRBV11-3 to TRBJ2-3, with D tentatively TRBD2 (7 bases). The CDR3 contains 16 residues. V lost 5 bases and J lost 6, with 21 bases in between. Germline-derived CDR1 and CDR2 are SGHNT and YENEEA. The CDR3 sequence is CASSPAGGGGMDTQYF. DNA of the CDR3: TGTGCCAGCAGCCCCGCCGGGGGAGGGGGAATGGATACGCAGTATTTT.

J is TRBJ2-3 and V is TRBV4-1; a possible D gene is TRBD1 (5 bases). V was trimmed by 4 bases and J by 0 bases, leaving 14 bases between them. CDR1 MGHRA and CDR2 YSYEKL come from the germline V gene. This CDR3 comprises 16 residues. The CDR3 sequence: CASSPTLGASTDTQYF. The CDR3 nucleotides read TGCGCCAGCAGCCCAACTCTTGGGGCTAGCACAGATACGCAGTATTTT.

The chain combines TRBV7-2 with TRBJ2-1, with 8 nucleotides matching TRBD2. Germline trimming cut 0 bases from V and 4 bases from J; bases unmatched to any gene: 5. The CDR3 covers 16 residues. The germline V gene encodes CDR1 SGHTA and CDR2 FQGNSA. This chain's CDR3 is CASSLAFSGAYNEQFF. Written as DNA, the CDR3 is TGTGCCAGCAGCTTAGCTTTTAGCGGGGCGTACAATGAGCAGTTCTTC. The variable domain in full, with the rest retrieved from reference TRBV7-2 and TRBJ2-1, is GAGVSQSPSNKVTEKGKDVELRCDPISGHTALYWYRQSLGQGLEFLIYFQGNSAPDKSGLPSDRFSAERTGGSVSTLTIQRTQQEDSAVYLCASSLAFSGAYNEQFFGPGTRLTVL.

The rearrangement joins TRBV6-4 to TRBJ2-1, with 12 bases aligning to TRBD2. This CDR3 region has 17 residues. The germline V gene encodes CDR1 MRHNA and CDR2 SNTAGT. J gave up 0 bases and V 4 bases, and 4 bases lay outside the gene matches. The CDR3 coding sequence is TGTGCCAGCAGTGTAACTAGCGGGGGGACCTCCTACAATGAGCAGTTCTTC. Its protein is CASSVTSGGTSYNEQFF.